This paragraph covers one T cell receptor beta chain sequence. Per the original data handling: Amplification of reference gene primers provided the estimated nucleated cell counts. Some clones are missing from TCRdb's copy, which holds only in-frame ones; the method was immunoSEQ multiplex PCR. D and trimming were read from the DNA, whereas the V and J calls and clone size are those reported in that table. The data contain just over 60,000 clones, around 79% of them seen just once; the ten biggest clones take up over 15%. This record belongs to a study of blood T cell repertoires in COVID-19. Study-level information: Samples of COVID-19 (acute and convalescent) were obtained from the United States, Italy and Spain. Sample material is recorded as cDNA or gDNA derived from T cells, B-cell-depleted T cells, or PBMCs.

Trimming shortened V by 3 bases and J by 1 base, and 13 bases separated the two germline ends. The CDR3 covers 15 residues. Looked up from germline, CDR1 is SGDLS and CDR2 is YYNGEE. The sequencing sample was made of peripheral blood. The sequence was collected from a man aged 55 to 70 with acute or convalescent COVID-19. This chain connects TRBV9 to TRBJ1-2; D is ambiguous. CDR3 loop: CASSGTGLNNYGYTF. CDR3 nucleotides: TGTGCCAGCAGCGGAACCGGACTGAATAACTATGGCTACACCTTC.